The 27 T cell receptor beta chains reported below all come from one sample, sequenced in a study of cytomegalovirus exposure and HLA in healthy donors. Primers: 60 Vbeta forward and 13 Jbeta reverse. Method: immunoSEQ multiplex PCR; TCRdb's copy keeps in-frame clones and lacks some. The sample contains over 80,000 clones, 82% of which appear only once. Sequences were obtained from PBMCs. The receptors were gathered from a man aged 50 to 60 in good health and CMV-seronegative.

In DNA form, the CDR3 reads TGTGCCAGCAGCTTGGGGGACAGCGCTAACTATGGCTACACCTTC. Encoded protein: CASSLGDSANYGYTF. The V gene is TRBV5-8, the J gene TRBJ1-2; 7 nucleotides line up with TRBD1. V dropped 0 bases and J dropped 0; count of bases not matched to a gene: 2. CDR3 length: 15 amino acids. Germline V gene lookup returns CDR1 SGHTS and CDR2 YDEGEE.

This chain connects TRBV27 to TRBJ1-2; D is perhaps TRBD1 (6 bases). Germline V gene lookup returns CDR1 MNHEY and CDR2 SMNVEV (reference sequence). V was cut by 2 bases and J by 4 bases, with 8 bases left in between. The length of the CDR3 is 13 residues. CDR3 in amino acids: CASSLKTGYGYTF. DNA of the CDR3: TGTGCCAGCAGTTTAAAGACAGGCTATGGCTACACCTTC.

V is TRBV6-5 and J is TRBJ2-1, with D perhaps TRBD2 (5 bases). The CDR3 is 13 residues long. V lost 5 bases and J 8 bases, leaving 13 bases between the germline ends. Germline CDR1 MNHEY, CDR2 SVGAGI. Here the CDR3 reads CASSELRVHEQFF. The CDR3 DNA sequence: TGTGCCAGCAGTGAATTGAGGGTCCATGAGCAGTTCTTC.

The chain recombines TRBV6-5 with TRBJ2-7, with D perhaps TRBD2 (6 bases). The CDR3 covers 12 residues. V was trimmed by 5 bases and J by 3 bases, leaving 8 bases between them. Germline-derived CDR1 and CDR2 are MNHEY and SVGAGI. This chain's CDR3 is CASSTGLYEQYF. CDR3 DNA: TGTGCCAGCAGTACGGGACTCTACGAGCAGTACTTC.

V usage is TRBV5-1 and J usage is TRBJ1-4; 9 bases map to TRBD1. This CDR3 is built from 15 residues. CDR1 and CDR2 from the germline V gene are SGHRS and YFSETQ. V lost 1 base, J lost 5 bases, and 3 bases stayed unmatched. In DNA form, the CDR3 reads TGCGCCAGCAGCTTGACAGGGGGCATGAATGAAAAACTGTTTTTT. Translation: CASSLTGGMNEKLFF.

The chain combines TRBV28 with TRBJ1-2; 8 bases agree with TRBD1. The CDR3 has 13 residues. V lost 6 bases and J lost 5; bases outside the gene matches: 5. The germline gives CDR1 MDHEN, CDR2 SYDVKM. Here the CDR3 reads CASRLQGEYGYTF. CDR3 in DNA: TGTGCCAGCAGGTTACAGGGGGAGTATGGCTACACCTTC.

V and J are TRBV19 and TRBJ2-5; 14 bases are shared with TRBD2. The trim removed 5 bases at V and 7 bases at J, leaving 9 bases unmatched. Germline CDR1 is LNHDA and CDR2 is SQIVND (reference sequence). The CDR3 has 16 residues. CDR3 coding DNA: TGTGCCAGTAGTCTTGGGACTAGCGGGAGCTCCCCGACCCAGTACTTC. Protein product: CASSLGTSGSSPTQYF.

The chain couples TRBV29-1 to TRBJ2-1, with D tentatively TRBD1 (5 bases). The CDR3 has 12 residues. Per germline, CDR1 SQVTM and CDR2 ANQGSEA. The V and J ends lost 7 bases and 10 bases respectively, with 17 bases between them. The CDR3: CSGGQGRAEQFF. CDR3 DNA: TGCAGCGGGGGCCAGGGTCGAGCCGAGCAGTTCTTC.

This chain connects TRBV7-6 to TRBJ2-7; weak D call: TRBD1 (6 bases). Per the germline V gene, CDR1 is SGHVS and CDR2 is FNYEAQ. The V end was cut by 2 bases, the J end by 3 bases, with 11 bases between. The CDR3 length is 14 residues. CDR3 sequence (DNA): TGTGCCAGCAGCTTAAGACAGGCCAACTACGAGCAGTACTTC. Protein: CASSLRQANYEQYF.

There are a few counts of this clone. V gene TRBV27 combines with J gene TRBJ2-7; a weak D match, TRBD1 (5 bases). The V end was cut by 2 bases, the J end by 5 bases, with 13 bases between. This CDR3 spans 14 amino acids. Per the germline V gene, CDR1 is MNHEY and CDR2 is SMNVEV (reference sequence). The CDR3 sequence: CASSLGAGINEQYF. The CDR3, as DNA: TGTGCCAGCAGTTTAGGGGCAGGGATTAACGAGCAGTACTTC.

The chain uses TRBV18 and TRBJ2-7; the match to TRBD2 covers 9 bases. The CDR3 length is 16 residues. With 3 bases clipped from V and 3 bases from J, the junction kept 9 bases outside the gene matches. Germline CDR1 KGHSH, CDR2 LQKENI. CDR3 in DNA: TGTGCCAGCTCACCGCCGAATAGCGGGAGAGGCTACGAGCAGTACTTC. It encodes CASSPPNSGRGYEQYF.

This chain links TRBV9 with TRBJ2-2; no clear D. The CDR3 contains 14 residues. The V and J ends lost 6 bases and 2 bases respectively, with 11 bases between them. The germline V gene has CDR1 SGDLS and CDR2 YYNGEE. Here the CDR3 reads CASTAVANTGELFF. As DNA, the CDR3 is TGTGCCAGCACCGCCGTAGCCAACACCGGGGAGCTGTTTTTT.

A remark on this clone: Other DNA sequences from this sample encode an identical CDR3 as well. The CDR3 loop is CASSLSGNYGYTF. The CDR3, as DNA: TGTGCCAGCAGTTTGTCAGGAAACTATGGCTACACCTTC. This chain links TRBV27 with TRBJ1-2; D uncertain. Germline lookup yields CDR1 MNHEY and CDR2 SMNVEV (reference sequence). CDR3 length equals 13 residues. V lost 3 bases and J 2 bases, leaving 7 bases between the germline ends.

The chain combines TRBV29-1 with TRBJ2-1, with TRBD1 identical over 11 bases. The CDR3 sequence is 14 residues long. V shed 4 bases, J shed 4 bases, and the junction held 3 bases outside the gene matches. Germline CDR1 is SQVTM and CDR2 is ANQGSEA. The CDR3 bases are TGCAGCGTTGGGGGGACAGGGGGTTACAATGAGCAGTTCTTC. The encoded protein is CSVGGTGGYNEQFF.

On this clone: The junction and the germline gene differ at one end; a read error may be behind it. This chain uses TRBV4-3 with TRBJ1-1; weak D call: TRBD1 (5 bases). Germline V gene data show CDR1 as LGHNA and CDR2 as YSLEER. The CDR3 runs to 13 residues. CDR3 coding DNA: TGCGCCAGCAGCCAAGACGGGGGGTGGAACCCCACCTTT. Translating it yields CASSQDGGWNPTF.

V usage is TRBV19 and J usage is TRBJ2-1, with TRBD2 identical over 10 bases. In germline, CDR1 is LNHDA, CDR2 SQIVND (reference sequence). This CDR3 spans 17 amino acids. The V gene end was trimmed by 5 bases and the J gene end by 5 bases; junction bases not matched to a gene: 12. The DNA of the CDR3 is TGTGCCAGTAGTCTCCTCCCACTAGCGGGGCTAAACAATGAGCAGTTCTTC. The encoded protein is CASSLLPLAGLNNEQFF.

This chain joins TRBV9 and TRBJ2-1, with TRBD2 matching 10 bases. V trimming: 3 bases; J trimming: 4 bases; junction bases outside the gene matches: 1. Germline V gene data show CDR1 as SGDLS and CDR2 as YYNGEE. The CDR3 runs to 14 residues. CDR3 in amino acids: CASSGTSGYNEQFF. CDR3 coding DNA: TGTGCCAGCAGCGGGACTAGCGGATACAATGAGCAGTTCTTC.

The chain joins TRBV6-5 to TRBJ2-5; D not resolved. With 2 bases removed from V and 2 bases from J, the gap between germline ends came to 9 bases. Germline values: CDR1 MNHEY, CDR2 SVGAGI. There are 14 residues in the CDR3. DNA of the CDR3: TGTGCCAGCAGTTACGAGGTCGCTCAAGAGACCCAGTACTTC. Protein: CASSYEVAQETQYF.

V usage is TRBV29-1 and J usage is TRBJ2-7, with 7 nucleotides matching TRBD2. With 0 bases clipped from V and 6 bases from J, the junction kept 11 bases outside the gene matches. CDR1 is SQVTM, CDR2 ANQGSEA, per germline. This CDR3 is built from 15 residues. The DNA for the CDR3 is TGCAGCGTTGAAGATTTCTTGGCGGGAGAAGGCGAGCAGTACTTC. Its protein is CSVEDFLAGEGEQYF.

The chain carries TRBV4-3 and TRBJ2-7, with 14 positions matching TRBD2. Germline V gives CDR1 LGHNA, CDR2 YSLEER. The CDR3 totals 16 residues. Losses at the gene ends were 4 bases for V and 1 base for J; bases not matched to a gene: 3. Written as DNA, the CDR3 is TGCGCCAGCAGCCTGGGACTAGCGGGAGCATCCTACGAGCAGTACTTC. This encodes CASSLGLAGASYEQYF.

This chain joins TRBV19 and TRBJ2-7; the D gene could be TRBD1 or TRBD2 (6 bases each). Germline V gene sequence: CDR1 LNHDA, CDR2 SQIVND (reference sequence). V lost 10 bases, J lost 3 bases, and 19 bases lay in between. The CDR3 is 14 residues long. CDR3 residues: CATSAPDRFYEQYF. The CDR3 region has the DNA TGTGCCACTAGCGCCCCTGACAGGTTCTACGAGCAGTACTTC.

The V gene is TRBV13, the J gene TRBJ2-5; TRBD1 agrees at 9 bases. The J call is uncertain, as TRBJ2-7 better fits the DNA end. Germline V gives CDR1 PRHDT, CDR2 FYEKMQ (reference sequence). The CDR3 extends over 15 amino acids. CDR3 residues: CASSPTGGGSYEQYF. The CDR3 DNA is TGTGCCAGCAGCCCCACAGGGGGCGGCTCCTACGAGCAGTACTTC.

This clone was observed a single time. The CDR3 loop reads CASSPGLAGGNTYNEQFF. For the CDR3, the DNA is TGTGCCAGTAGTCCGGGACTAGCGGGAGGGAATACCTACAATGAGCAGTTCTTC. This chain connects TRBV19 to TRBJ2-1; 16 bases line up with TRBD2. This CDR3 has 18 amino acids. V gave up 5 bases and J gave up 2 bases; unmatched junction bases: 6. Germline values: CDR1 LNHDA, CDR2 SQIVND (reference sequence). The complete variable domain, with remaining parts taken from reference TRBV19 and TRBJ2-1, reads DGGITQSPKYLFRKEGQNVTLSCEQNLNHDAMYWYRQDPGQGLRLIYYSQIVNDFQKGDIAEGYSVSREKKESFPLTVTSAQKNPTAFYLCASSPGLAGGNTYNEQFFGPGTRLTVL.

This clone is a singleton in its sample. The chain couples TRBV28 to TRBJ1-4; D not resolved. The CDR3 has 11 amino acids. Trimming pared 9 bases from V and 5 bases from J, leaving 7 bases between. CDR1 is MDHEN, CDR2 SYDVKM, per germline. The CDR3 nucleotides read TGTGCCAGTTACCAGAATGAAAAACTGTTTTTT. It yields the protein CASYQNEKLFF.

This chain joins TRBV7-2 and TRBJ2-7; D may be TRBD2 (7 bases). Germline-derived CDR1 and CDR2 are SGHTA and FQGNSA. Trimming pared 2 bases from V and 7 bases from J, leaving 18 bases between. The CDR3 covers 15 residues. The DNA for the CDR3 is TGTGCCAGCAGCTTATTTTCCGGAGGGGGGGGTGAGCAGTACTTC. This codes for CASSLFSGGGGEQYF.

The CDR3 reads CASSFTGNEKLFF. The CDR3, as DNA: TGTGCCAGCAGTTTCACAGGGAATGAAAAACTGTTTTTT. The chain has TRBV27 and TRBJ1-4; possibly TRBD1 for D (6 bases). The germline gives CDR1 MNHEY, CDR2 SMNVEV (reference sequence). The CDR3 has 13 residues. The V end was cut by 3 bases, the J end by 5 bases, with 7 bases between.

V is TRBV7-9 and J is TRBJ2-2, with 7 bases fitting TRBD1. Per germline, CDR1 SEHNR and CDR2 FQNEAQ (reference sequence). The CDR3 has 13 residues. V shed 8 bases, J shed 4 bases, and the junction held 4 bases outside the gene matches. The CDR3 region has the DNA TGTGCCAGCTCGGGACAGATCACCGGGGAGCTGTTTTTT. This sequence encodes CASSGQITGELFF.